This T cell receptor beta chain was identified during a study of T cell changes during pregnancy in multiple sclerosis. Germline CDR1 is LNHDA and CDR2 is SQIVND (reference sequence). The CDR3 spans 14 residues. V shed 7 bases and J 7 bases; nucleotides not matched to a gene: 6. The protocol was immunoSEQ multiplex PCR, while the TCRdb copy is restricted to in-frame clones and leaves out a portion. The sample yields about 44,000 clones, 90% seen once. This clone was counted a few times. The chain recombines TRBV19 with TRBJ1-6, with 8 bases matching TRBD1. The specimen was CD4+ T cells from peripheral blood mononuclear cells, collected before pregnancy. The source is a female donor with multiple sclerosis, enrolled in a pregnancy study. CDR3 residues: CASIGDRRNSPLHF. CDR3 in DNA: TGTGCCAGTATAGGGGACAGGAGGAATTCACCCCTCCACTTT.